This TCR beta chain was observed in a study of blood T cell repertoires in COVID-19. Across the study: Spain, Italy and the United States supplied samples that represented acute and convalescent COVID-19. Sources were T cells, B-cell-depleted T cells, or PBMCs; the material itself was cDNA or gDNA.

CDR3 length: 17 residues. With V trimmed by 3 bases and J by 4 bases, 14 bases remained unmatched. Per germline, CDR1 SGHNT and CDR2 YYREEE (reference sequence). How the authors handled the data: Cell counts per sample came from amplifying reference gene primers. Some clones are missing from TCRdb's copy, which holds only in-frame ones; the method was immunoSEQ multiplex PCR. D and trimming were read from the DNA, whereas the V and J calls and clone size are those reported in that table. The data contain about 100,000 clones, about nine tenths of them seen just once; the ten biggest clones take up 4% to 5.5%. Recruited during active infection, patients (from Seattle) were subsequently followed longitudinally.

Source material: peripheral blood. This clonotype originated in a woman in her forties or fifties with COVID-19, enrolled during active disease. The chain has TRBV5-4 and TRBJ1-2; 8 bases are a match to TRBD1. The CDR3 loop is CASSSPNPPGGSYGYTF. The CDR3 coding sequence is TGTGCCAGCAGCTCTCCCAACCCCCCAGGGGGCAGCTATGGCTACACCTTC.